The present entry profiles one TCR beta chain with its context. As originally analysed: Reference gene primer amplification gave estimated nucleated cell counts. Clones were sequenced by immunoSEQ multiplex PCR, and TCRdb holds only the in-frame ones, with some missing. V and J calls and clone size are as listed in that table; D and trimming were resolved from the DNA. Among fewer than 300,000 clones listed, 75% to 95% were seen once. This sample stems from a study of blood T cell repertoires in COVID-19. Study at large: PBMCs, B-cell-depleted T cells, or T cells were the source of the cDNA or gDNA that made up the material.

With 0 bases clipped from V and 3 bases from J, the junction kept 7 bases outside the gene matches. Per the germline V gene, CDR1 is LGHNA and CDR2 is YSLEER. The CDR3 sequence is 17 residues long. This TCR was recovered from a woman under 40 who had recovered from COVID-19. The sample was PBMCs or T cells enriched from blood (not recorded which). The V gene is TRBV4-3, the J gene TRBJ2-1; TRBD2 aligns across 8 bases. The CDR3 nucleotides are TGCGCCAGCAGCCAAGATACAGCTAGCGGGTTCTACAATGAGCAGTTCTTC. Translation: CASSQDTASGFYNEQFF.